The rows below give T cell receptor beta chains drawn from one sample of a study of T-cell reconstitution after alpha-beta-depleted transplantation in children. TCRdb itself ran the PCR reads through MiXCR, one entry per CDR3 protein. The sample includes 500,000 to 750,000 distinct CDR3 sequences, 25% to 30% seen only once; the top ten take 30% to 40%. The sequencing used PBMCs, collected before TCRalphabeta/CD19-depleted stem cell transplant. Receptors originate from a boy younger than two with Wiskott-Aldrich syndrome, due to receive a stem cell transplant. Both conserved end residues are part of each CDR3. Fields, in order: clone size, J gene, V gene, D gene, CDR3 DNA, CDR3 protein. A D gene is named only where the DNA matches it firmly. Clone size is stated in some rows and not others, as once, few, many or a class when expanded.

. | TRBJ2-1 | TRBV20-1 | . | TGCAGTGCTAGCCCTAGGAGCTCCTACAATGAGCAGTTCTTC | CSASPRSSYNEQFF
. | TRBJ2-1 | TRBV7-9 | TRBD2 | TGTGCCAGCAGCCCCAGACTAGCGGGAGGCCAATACAATGAGCAGTTCTTC | CASSPRLAGGQYNEQFF
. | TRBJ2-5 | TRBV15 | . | TGTGCCACCAGCAGGCCAGGGACGCAACCTTCGGAGACCCAGTACTTC | CATSRPGTQPSETQYF
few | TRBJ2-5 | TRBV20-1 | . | TGCAGTGCTAGGGTACTAGGTTACCAAGAGACCCAGTACTTC | CSARVLGYQETQYF
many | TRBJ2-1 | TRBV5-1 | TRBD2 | TGTGCCAGCAGCCGGACTAGCGGGAGTTATGAGCAGTTCTTC | CASSRTSGSYEQFF
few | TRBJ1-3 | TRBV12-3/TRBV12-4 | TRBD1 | TGTGCCAGCAGTTTAAGGGACAGGAACTCTGGAAACACCATATATTTT | CASSLRDRNSGNTIYF
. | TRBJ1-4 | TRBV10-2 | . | TGCGCCAGCAGTGAGTCACTGTGGGACTTTAAAATGTTTTTT | CASSESLWDFKMFF
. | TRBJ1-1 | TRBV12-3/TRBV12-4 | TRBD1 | TGTGCCAGCAGTTTCTCAGGGGGAAGGTACTCTGAAGCTTTCTTT | CASSFSGGRYSEAFF
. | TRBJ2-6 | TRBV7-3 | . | TGTGCCAGCAAGAGCTCTGGGGCCAACGTCCTGACTTTC | CASKSSGANVLTF
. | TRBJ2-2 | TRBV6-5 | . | TGTGCCAGCAGTTATTTTCCCGTACCGATCGGGGAGCTGTTTTTT | CASSYFPVPIGELFF
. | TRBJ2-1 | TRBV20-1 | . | TGCAGTGCTAGAGCGGCGGAGCCAAGCCCAGCTGAGCAGTTCTTC | CSARAAEPSPAEQFF
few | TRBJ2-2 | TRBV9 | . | TGTGCCAGCAGCGTCGGCAGGGCGAGCGGGGAGCTGTTTTTT | CASSVGRASGELFF
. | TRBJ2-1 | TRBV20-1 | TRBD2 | TGCAGTGCTAGGGATAGCGGGGGCCACAATGAGCAGTTCTTC | CSARDSGGHNEQFF
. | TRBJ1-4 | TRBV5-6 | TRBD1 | TGTGCCAGCAACCTGCAGGGGGGGGATGAAAAACTGTTTTTT | CASNLQGGDEKLFF
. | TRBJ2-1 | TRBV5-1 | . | TGCGCCAGCAGCTATGGAGTTTACAATGAGCAGTTCTTC | CASSYGVYNEQFF
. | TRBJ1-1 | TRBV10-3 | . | TGTGCCATCAGTAAGGGGGGGGAAGAAGCTTTCTTT | CAISKGGEEAFF
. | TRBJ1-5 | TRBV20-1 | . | TGCAGTGCTAGCCGGGCAGGTTACTATCAGCCCCAGCATTTT | CSASRAGYYQPQHF
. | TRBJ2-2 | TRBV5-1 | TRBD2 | TGCGCCAGCAGCTTGCGAGCCCGGGGGGAGGCGGTCACCGGGGAGCTGTTTTTT | CASSLRARGEAVTGELFF
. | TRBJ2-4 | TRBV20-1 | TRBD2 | TGCAGTGCTTGGAGACTAGCCGGGGACATTCAGTACTTC | CSAWRLAGDIQYF
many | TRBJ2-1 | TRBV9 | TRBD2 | TGTGCCAGCAGCGTAGTAGCGGGAGGGCCGATCCACAATGAGCAGTTCTTC | CASSVVAGGPIHNEQFF
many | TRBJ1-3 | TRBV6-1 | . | TGTGCCAGCAGGAGGACGGCCGGAAACACCATATATTTT | CASRRTAGNTIYF
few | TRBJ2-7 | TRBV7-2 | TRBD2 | TGTGCCAGCCTTCCGGGACTAGCGGGTTCGAGCGAGCAGTACTTC | CASLPGLAGSSEQYF
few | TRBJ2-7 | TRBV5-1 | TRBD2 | TGCGCCAGCAGCTTGGAGCGGGGTGACTACGAGCAGTACTTC | CASSLERGDYEQYF
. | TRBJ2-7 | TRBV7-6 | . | TGTGCCAGCAGCTTAGCCCGGGGCGGGATATACGAGCAGTACTTC | CASSLARGGIYEQYF
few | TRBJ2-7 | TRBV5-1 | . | TGCGCCAGCAGCTACAGAGAAGGGAACGAGCAGTACTTC | CASSYREGNEQYF
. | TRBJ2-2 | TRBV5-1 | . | TGCGCCAGCAGCTTACGTGGGGACATCTTCACCGGGGAGCTGTTTTTT | CASSLRGDIFTGELFF